The clone carrying this T cell receptor beta chain was counted ten times or more. This specimen belongs to a study of T-cell memory formation after mild COVID-19. TCRdb re-analysed the 5' RACE reads in MiXCR, keeping a single row per CDR3 protein. The sample lists tens of thousands of distinct CDR3 sequences; 13% were seen once. This TCR was sampled from a man in his late teens or twenties who had mild COVID-19 (a few samples of this study predate the infection). Cell type and time point are not known. The sample comprised PBMCs or a T cell subset sorted from them (not recorded which).

This CDR3 reads CASRTANTGELFF. CDR3 bases: TGTGCCAGCAGGACTGCGAACACCGGGGAGCTGTTTTTT. This chain connects TRBV12-3 or TRBV12-4 to TRBJ2-2; no firm D call. The CDR3 contains 13 residues. Trimming removed 6 bases from V and 0 bases from J, with 5 bases in between.